This T cell receptor beta chain is from a study of CD8 T cells in Susac syndrome. The authors carried out high-throughput sequencing of TCR beta. They applied it to CD8+ and CD4+ T cells obtained from blood. Study results and limitations: The study recognized that its TCR sequencing and HLA analysis covered a relatively small number of individuals.

Concerning this clonotype itself: The antigen remains unidentified.

Random hexamers were used to reverse transcribe an amount of about 0.5 to 1 ug RNA. Each CDR3 protein is one row after TCRdb ran MiXCR on the immunoSEQ multiplex PCR reads. The sample records about 180,000 distinct CDR3 sequences, around 96% being singletons. CDR1 and CDR2 from the germline V gene are GTSNPN and SVGIG (reference sequence). The CDR3 is made up of 11 amino acids. The V end was cut by 3 bases, the J end by 2 bases, with 2 bases between. The TCR was taken from a human donor with multiple sclerosis. Input material: CD8+ T cells from PBMCs. The chain combines TRBV30 with TRBJ2-1; no definite D call. The DNA of the CDR3 is TGTGCCTGGAGGGCCTACAATGAGCAGTTCTTC. Translation: CAWRAYNEQFF.